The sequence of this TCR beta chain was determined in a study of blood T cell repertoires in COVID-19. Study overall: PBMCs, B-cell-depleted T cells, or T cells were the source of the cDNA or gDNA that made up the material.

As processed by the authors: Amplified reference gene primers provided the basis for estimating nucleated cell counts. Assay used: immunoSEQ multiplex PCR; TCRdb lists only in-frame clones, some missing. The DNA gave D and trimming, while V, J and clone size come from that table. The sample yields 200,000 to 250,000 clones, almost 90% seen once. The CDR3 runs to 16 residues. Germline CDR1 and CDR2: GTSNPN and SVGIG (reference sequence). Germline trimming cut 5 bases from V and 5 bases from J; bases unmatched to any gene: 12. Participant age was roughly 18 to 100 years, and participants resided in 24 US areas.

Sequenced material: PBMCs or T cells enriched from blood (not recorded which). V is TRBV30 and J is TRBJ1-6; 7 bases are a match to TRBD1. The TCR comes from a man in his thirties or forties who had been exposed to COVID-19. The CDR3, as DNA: TGTGCCTGGTACGCCTCTGAGGGACAGAATAATTCACCCCTCCACTTT. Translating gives CAWYASEGQNNSPLHF.